This record covers a single T cell receptor beta chain. The antigen is unknown. The J segment lost 9 bases and the V segment lost 5 bases, leaving 7 bases of the junction unmatched. Per germline, CDR1 MRHNA and CDR2 SNTAGT. This CDR3 is 13 amino acids long. Nominally healthy donors provided the samples, though records likely missed some immune exposures. PCR used 60 Vbeta primers and 13 Jbeta primers. The assay was immunoSEQ multiplex PCR, and TCRdb's table has in-frame clones only and misses some. The table lists 150,000 to 200,000 clones, 75% to 90% of them singletons, with 4.1% in the top ten. The data belong to a study of cytomegalovirus exposure and HLA in healthy donors. At the level of the study: Earlier, 95 million to 140 million unique TCR beta sequences were recovered from about 179 million T cells by an analysis.

Notes on the study in general: Listed as cytomegalovirus-associated were 150 to 200 TCR beta chains. HLA alleles were associated with 18,000 or so TCR beta sequences in a later analysis at 0.05 false discovery rate.

Sequencing was carried out using PBMCs. The chain combines TRBV6-4 with TRBJ2-1; the match to TRBD1 covers 7 bases. This sequence originates from a man between 45 and 60 years old in good health and CMV-seropositive. The CDR3 sequence is CASSNTGAGEQFF. In DNA, the CDR3 is TGTGCCAGCAGTAATACAGGGGCAGGTGAGCAGTTCTTC.